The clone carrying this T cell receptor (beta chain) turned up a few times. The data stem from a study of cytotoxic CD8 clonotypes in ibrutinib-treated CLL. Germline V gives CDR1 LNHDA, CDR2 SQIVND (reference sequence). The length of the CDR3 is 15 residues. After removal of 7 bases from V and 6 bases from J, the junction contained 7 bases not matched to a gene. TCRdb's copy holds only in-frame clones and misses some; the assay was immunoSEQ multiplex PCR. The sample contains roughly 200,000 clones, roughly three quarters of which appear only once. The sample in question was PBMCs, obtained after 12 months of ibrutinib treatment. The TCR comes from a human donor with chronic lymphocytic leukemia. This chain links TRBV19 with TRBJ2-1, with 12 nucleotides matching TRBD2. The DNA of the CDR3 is TGTGCCAGTATGAGACTAGCGGGGGCTGGCAATGAGCAGTTCTTC. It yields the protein CASMRLAGAGNEQFF.